The 2 T cell receptor beta chains below all came from one sample that was sequenced in a study of shared clonotypes between healthy human individuals. Assay: immunoSEQ multiplex PCR; the TCRdb copy retains only in-frame clones and omits some. The table lists fewer than 3 million clones, just under 95% of them singletons, with 0.37% in the top ten. The sample comprised naive CD4+ T cells from PBMCs. The subset is: CD45RA+ positively selected. The receptors stem from a man between 18 and 29 years old in good health. Some clones in this sample may be carry-over from other donors' samples.

The chain has TRBV18 and TRBJ2-7; TRBD1 is a possible D gene (6 bases). Germline lookup yields CDR1 KGHSH and CDR2 LQKENI. Trimming removed 2 bases from V and 6 bases from J, with 20 bases in between. The CDR3 is 16 residues long. The CDR3 nucleotides are TGTGCCAGCTCACCATGGGCGTCAAGCCTGACAGGCGAGCAGTACTTC. This encodes CASSPWASSLTGEQYF.

V gene TRBV5-5 combines with J gene TRBJ2-1; TRBD2 agrees at 9 bases. Germline assignment: CDR1 SGHKS and CDR2 YYEKEE (reference sequence). The CDR3 length is 16 residues. J was trimmed by 4 bases and V by 3 bases; bases with no gene match: 8. The CDR3 protein is CASSSLSGLAYNEQFF. CDR3 DNA sequence: TGTGCCAGCAGCTCGCTTTCGGGACTAGCATACAATGAGCAGTTCTTC.